This TCR beta chain is drawn from a study of cytomegalovirus exposure and HLA in healthy donors. General study findings and limits: A later analysis linked a missense DCLRE1C variant to TCR beta V- and J-gene trimming. Upon later analysis, HLA-associated TCR beta chains proved more clonally expanded than other, equally common chains. According to reports, the classifier identified cytomegalovirus status with high specificity and sensitivity.

Donors showed nominal health when sampled, although they likely had unrecorded immune exposures. To note about this clone: The antigen remains undetermined.

PCR employed 60 Vbeta and 13 Jbeta primers. This table comes from immunoSEQ multiplex PCR, and its TCRdb copy is limited to in-frame clones, with some not included. In the table there are about 61,000 clones, around 72% of which are singletons. The receptor was isolated from a man aged 45-65 years in good health and CMV-seropositive. The source material was PBMCs.

The DNA of the CDR3 is TGTGCCAGCAGCCAAGAAGACAGGGTAGGAGGCTACACCTTC. Its protein is CASSQEDRVGGYTF. The V call is TRBV14, the J call TRBJ1-2; 7 bases fit TRBD1. This CDR3 region has 14 residues. Losses at the gene ends were 0 bases for V and 8 bases for J; bases not matched to a gene: 6. Per germline, CDR1 SGHDN and CDR2 FVKESK. Complete variable domain (other parts from reference TRBV14 and TRBJ1-2): EAGVTQFPSHSVIEKGQTVTLRCDPISGHDNLYWYRRVMGKEIKFLLHFVKESKQDESGMPNNRFLAERTGGTYSTLKVQPAELEDSGVYFCASSQEDRVGGYTFGSGTRLTVV.